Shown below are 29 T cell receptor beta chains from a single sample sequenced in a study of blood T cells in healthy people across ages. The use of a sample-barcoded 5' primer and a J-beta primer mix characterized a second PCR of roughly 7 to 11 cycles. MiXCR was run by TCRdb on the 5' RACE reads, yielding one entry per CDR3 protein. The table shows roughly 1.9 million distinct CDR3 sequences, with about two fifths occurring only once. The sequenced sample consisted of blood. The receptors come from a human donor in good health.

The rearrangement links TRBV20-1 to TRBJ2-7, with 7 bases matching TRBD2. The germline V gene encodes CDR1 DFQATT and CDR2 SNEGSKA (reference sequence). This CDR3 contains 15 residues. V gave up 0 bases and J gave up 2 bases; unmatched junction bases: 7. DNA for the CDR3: TGCAGTGCTAGAGATCTTAGCGGGTCCGCCTACGAGCAGTACTTC. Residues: CSARDLSGSAYEQYF.

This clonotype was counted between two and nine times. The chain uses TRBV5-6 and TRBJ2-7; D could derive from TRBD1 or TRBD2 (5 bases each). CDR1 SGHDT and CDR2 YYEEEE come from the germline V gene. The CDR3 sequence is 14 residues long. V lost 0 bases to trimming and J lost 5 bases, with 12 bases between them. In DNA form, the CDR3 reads TGTGCCAGCAGCTTGGTTGGGACCGACGACGAGCAGTACTTC. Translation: CASSLVGTDDEQYF.

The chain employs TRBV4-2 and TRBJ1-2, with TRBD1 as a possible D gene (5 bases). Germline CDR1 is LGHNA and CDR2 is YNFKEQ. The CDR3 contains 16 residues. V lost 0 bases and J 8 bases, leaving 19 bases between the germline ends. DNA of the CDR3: TGTGCCAGCAGCCAAGATTGGCCCAGGGACGTTTACGGCTACACCTTC. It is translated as CASSQDWPRDVYGYTF.

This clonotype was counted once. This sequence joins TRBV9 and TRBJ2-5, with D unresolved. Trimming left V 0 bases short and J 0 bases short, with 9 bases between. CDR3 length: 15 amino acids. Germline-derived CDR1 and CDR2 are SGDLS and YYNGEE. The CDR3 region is CASSVGGFDQETQYF. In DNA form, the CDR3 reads TGTGCCAGCAGCGTAGGTGGTTTCGACCAAGAGACCCAGTACTTC.

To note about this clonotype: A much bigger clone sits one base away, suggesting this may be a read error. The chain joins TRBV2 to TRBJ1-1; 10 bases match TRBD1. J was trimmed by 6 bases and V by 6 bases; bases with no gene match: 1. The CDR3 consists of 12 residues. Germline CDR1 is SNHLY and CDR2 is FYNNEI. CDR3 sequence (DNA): TGTGCCAGCAGGACAGGGGGCCCTGAAGCTTTCTTT. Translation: CASRTGGPEAFF.

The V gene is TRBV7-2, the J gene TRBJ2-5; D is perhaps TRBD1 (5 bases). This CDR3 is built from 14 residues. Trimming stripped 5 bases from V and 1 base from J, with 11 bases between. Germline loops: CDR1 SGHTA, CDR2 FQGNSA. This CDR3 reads CASSPTTAQETQYF. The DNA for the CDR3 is TGTGCCAGCAGCCCAACGACAGCCCAAGAGACCCAGTACTTC.

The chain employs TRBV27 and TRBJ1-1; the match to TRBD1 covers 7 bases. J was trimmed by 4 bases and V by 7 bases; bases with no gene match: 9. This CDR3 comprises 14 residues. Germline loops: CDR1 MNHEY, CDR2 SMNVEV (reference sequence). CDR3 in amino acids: CASMAEGASTEAFF. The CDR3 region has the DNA TGTGCCAGCATGGCCGAGGGGGCTAGCACTGAAGCTTTCTTT.

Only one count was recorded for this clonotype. The CDR3 sequence: CASSQARSTATSEYGYTF. DNA for the CDR3: TGCGCCAGCAGCCAAGCCCGGTCGACAGCCACCTCTGAGTATGGCTACACCTTC. This sequence joins TRBV4-1 and TRBJ1-2; the D gene is possibly TRBD1 (5 bases). V shed 1 base and J shed 5 bases, with 23 bases lying between them. This CDR3 region has 18 residues. Germline-derived CDR1 and CDR2 are MGHRA and YSYEKL.

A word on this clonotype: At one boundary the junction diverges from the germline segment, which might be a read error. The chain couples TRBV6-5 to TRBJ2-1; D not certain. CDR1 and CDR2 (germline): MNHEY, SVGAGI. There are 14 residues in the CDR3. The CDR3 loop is CASSSSLVDNEQFF. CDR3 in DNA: TGCGCCAGCAGTTCCTCTCTAGTTGACAATGAGCAGTTCTTC.

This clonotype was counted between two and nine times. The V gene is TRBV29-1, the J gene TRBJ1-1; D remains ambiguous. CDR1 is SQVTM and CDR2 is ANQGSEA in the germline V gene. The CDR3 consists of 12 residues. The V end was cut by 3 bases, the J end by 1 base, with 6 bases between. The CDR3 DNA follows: TGCAGCGTTGATTCTGAGAACACTGAAGCTTTCTTT. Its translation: CSVDSENTEAFF.

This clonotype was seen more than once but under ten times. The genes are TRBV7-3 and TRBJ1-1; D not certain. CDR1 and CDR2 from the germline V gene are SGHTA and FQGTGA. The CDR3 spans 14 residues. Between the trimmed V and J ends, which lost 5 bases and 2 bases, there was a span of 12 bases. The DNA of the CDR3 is TGTGCCAGCAGCCCGCGGGGAATCAACACTGAAGCTTTCTTT. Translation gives CASSPRGINTEAFF.

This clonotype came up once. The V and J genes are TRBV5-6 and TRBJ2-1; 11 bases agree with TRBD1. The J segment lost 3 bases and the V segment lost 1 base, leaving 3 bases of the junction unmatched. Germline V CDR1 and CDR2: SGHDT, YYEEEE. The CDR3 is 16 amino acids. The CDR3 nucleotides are TGTGCCAGCAGCTTGATGGGACAGGGGGTCTACAATGAGCAGTTCTTC. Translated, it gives CASSLMGQGVYNEQFF.

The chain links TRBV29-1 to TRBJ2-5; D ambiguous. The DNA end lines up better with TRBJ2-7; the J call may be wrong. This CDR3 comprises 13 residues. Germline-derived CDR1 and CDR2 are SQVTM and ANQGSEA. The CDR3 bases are TGCAGCGTTGTCTGGGGTTTTGAGGACGAGCAGTACTTC. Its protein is CSVVWGFEDEQYF.

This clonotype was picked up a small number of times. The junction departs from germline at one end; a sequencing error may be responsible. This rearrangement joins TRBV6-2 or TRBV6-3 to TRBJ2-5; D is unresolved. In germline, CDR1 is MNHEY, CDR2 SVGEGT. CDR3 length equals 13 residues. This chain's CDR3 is CVSSYGSQETQYF. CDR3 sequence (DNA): TGTGTCAGCAGTTACGGGTCCCAAGAGACCCAGTACTTC.

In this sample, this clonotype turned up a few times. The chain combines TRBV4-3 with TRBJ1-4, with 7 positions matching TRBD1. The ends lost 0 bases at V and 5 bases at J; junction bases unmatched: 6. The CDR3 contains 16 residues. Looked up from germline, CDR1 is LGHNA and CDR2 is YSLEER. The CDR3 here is CASSQDYDRANEKLFF. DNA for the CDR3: TGCGCCAGCAGCCAAGATTATGACAGGGCGAATGAAAAACTGTTTTTT.

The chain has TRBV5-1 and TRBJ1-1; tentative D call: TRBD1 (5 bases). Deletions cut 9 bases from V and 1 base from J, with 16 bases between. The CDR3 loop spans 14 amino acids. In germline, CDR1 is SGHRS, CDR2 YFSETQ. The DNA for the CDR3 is TGCGCCACCAGAACCGGACATTCGAACACTGAAGCTTTCTTT. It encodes CATRTGHSNTEAFF.

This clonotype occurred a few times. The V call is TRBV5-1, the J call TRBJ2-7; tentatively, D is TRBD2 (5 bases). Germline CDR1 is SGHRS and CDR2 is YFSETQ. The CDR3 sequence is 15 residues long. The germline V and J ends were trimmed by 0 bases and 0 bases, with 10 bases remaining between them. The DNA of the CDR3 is TGCGCCAGCAGCTTGGCCGAGGGAGACTCCTACGAGCAGTACTTC. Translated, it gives CASSLAEGDSYEQYF.

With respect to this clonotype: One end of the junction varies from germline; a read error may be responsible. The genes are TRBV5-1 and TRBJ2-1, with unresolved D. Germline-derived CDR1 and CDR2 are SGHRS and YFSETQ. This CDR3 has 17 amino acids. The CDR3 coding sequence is TGCGCCAGCAGCTTCGTGTTCGCCGGCGGCTCCTACAATGGGCAGTTCTTC. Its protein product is CASSFVFAGGSYNGQFF.

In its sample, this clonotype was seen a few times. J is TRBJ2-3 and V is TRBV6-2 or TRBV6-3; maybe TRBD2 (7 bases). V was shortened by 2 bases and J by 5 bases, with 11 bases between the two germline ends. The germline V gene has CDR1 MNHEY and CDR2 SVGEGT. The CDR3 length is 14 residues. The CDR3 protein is CASSYRGAEDTQYF. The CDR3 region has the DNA TGTGCCAGCAGTTACCGGGGGGCCGAAGATACGCAGTATTTT.

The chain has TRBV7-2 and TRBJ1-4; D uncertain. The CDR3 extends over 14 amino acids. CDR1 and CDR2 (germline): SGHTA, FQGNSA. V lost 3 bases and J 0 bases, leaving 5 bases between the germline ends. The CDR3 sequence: CASSLQPTNEKLFF. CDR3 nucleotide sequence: TGTGCCAGCAGCTTGCAGCCAACTAATGAAAAACTGTTTTTT.

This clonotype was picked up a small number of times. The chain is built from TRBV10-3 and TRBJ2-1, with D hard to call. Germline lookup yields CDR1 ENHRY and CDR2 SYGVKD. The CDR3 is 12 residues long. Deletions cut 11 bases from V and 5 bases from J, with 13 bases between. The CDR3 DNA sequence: TGTGCCTCCGGCGGCGGCAACAATGAGCAGTTCTTC. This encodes CASGGGNNEQFF.

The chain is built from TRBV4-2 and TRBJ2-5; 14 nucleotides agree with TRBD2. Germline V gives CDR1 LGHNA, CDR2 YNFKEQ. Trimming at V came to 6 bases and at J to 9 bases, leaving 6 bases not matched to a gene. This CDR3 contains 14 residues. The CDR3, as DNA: TGTGCCAGCAGGACCGGGACTAGCGGGGGTTCCCAGTACTTC. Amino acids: CASRTGTSGGSQYF.

CDR3 region: CASSKLRTGDMRYGYTF. The CDR3 coding sequence is TGTGCCAGCAGTAAACTACGGACAGGGGATATGAGATATGGCTACACCTTC. This rearrangement joins TRBV6-1 to TRBJ1-2; 9 nucleotides match TRBD1. Germline CDR1 is MNHNS and CDR2 is SASEGT. The CDR3 runs to 17 residues. V lost 5 bases, J lost 5 bases, and 15 bases stayed unmatched.

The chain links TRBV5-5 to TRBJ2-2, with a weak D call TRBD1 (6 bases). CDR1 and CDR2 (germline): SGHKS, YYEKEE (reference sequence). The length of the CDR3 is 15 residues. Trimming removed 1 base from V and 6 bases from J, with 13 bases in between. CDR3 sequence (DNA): TGTGCCAGCAGCTTGCCCAGGGGTGTCGCCGGGGAGCTGTTTTTT. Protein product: CASSLPRGVAGELFF.

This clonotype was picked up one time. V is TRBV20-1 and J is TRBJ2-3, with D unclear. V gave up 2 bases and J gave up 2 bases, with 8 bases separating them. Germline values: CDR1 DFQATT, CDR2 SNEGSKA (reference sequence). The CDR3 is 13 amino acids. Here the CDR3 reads CSARPGSTDTQYF. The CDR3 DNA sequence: TGCAGTGCTAGACCAGGATCCACAGATACGCAGTATTTT.

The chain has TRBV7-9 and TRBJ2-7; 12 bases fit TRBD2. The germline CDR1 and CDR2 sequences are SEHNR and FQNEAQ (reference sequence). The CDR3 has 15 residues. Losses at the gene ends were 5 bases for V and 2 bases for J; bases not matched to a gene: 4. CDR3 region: CASSASGGAPYEQYF. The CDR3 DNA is TGTGCCAGCAGCGCTAGCGGGGGGGCCCCCTACGAGCAGTACTTC.

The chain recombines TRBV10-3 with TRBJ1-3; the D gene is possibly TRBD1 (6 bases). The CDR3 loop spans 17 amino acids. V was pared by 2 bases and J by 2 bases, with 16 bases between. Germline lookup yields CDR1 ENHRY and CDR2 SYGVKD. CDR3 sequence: CAISEPPYRAPGNTIYF. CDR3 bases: TGTGCCATCAGTGAGCCCCCATACAGGGCCCCTGGAAACACCATATATTTT.

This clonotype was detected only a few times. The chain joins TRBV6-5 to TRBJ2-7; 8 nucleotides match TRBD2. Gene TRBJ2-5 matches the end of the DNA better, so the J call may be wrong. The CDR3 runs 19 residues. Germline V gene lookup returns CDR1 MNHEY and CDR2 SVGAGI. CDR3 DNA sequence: TGTGCCAGCAGTTACTCCCGGCCAGCGGGGGCCTCGGGAGGAGAGACCCAGTACTTC. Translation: CASSYSRPAGASGGETQYF.

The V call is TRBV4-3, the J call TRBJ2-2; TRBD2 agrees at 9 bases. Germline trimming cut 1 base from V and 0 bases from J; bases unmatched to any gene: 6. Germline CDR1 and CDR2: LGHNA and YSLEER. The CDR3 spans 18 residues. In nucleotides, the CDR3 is TGCGCCAGCAGCCAAGTTATCCTAGCGGGGACGAACACCGGGGAGCTGTTTTTT. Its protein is CASSQVILAGTNTGELFF.